This TCR beta chain was found in a study of CD8 T cells in Susac syndrome. Germline CDR1 is LGHDT and CDR2 is YNNKEL (reference sequence). V was clipped by 4 bases and J by 4 bases, with 14 bases between them. There are 14 residues in the CDR3. Sequencing targeted TCR beta in blood CD8+ and CD4+ T cells. The multiple sclerosis controls comprised treatment-naive patients whose relapsing-remitting disease was stable or active. TEMRA cells were enriched by FACS, while CD8+ and CD4+ T cells were obtained through a negative isolation that was performed magnetically. RNA amounts of about 0.5 to 1 ug underwent reverse transcription with random hexamers. The TCR beta CDR3 was amplified by immunoSEQ multiplex PCR across 54 Vbeta, 13 Jbeta. A single record per CDR3 protein comes from TCRdb applying MiXCR to the immunoSEQ multiplex PCR reads. Of roughly 170,000 distinct CDR3 sequences listed, approximately 93% were seen once; the top ten hold roughly 0.097%.

The chain combines TRBV3-1 with TRBJ2-7; D gene uncertain. This TCR was recovered from a human donor with multiple sclerosis. Sequencing was done on a sample of CD4+ T cells from PBMCs. As DNA, the CDR3 is TGTGCCAGCAGCCGAGGTCAGGTCGCGTACGAGCAGTACTTC. The encoded protein is CASSRGQVAYEQYF.